This T cell receptor beta chain emerged from a study of shared clonotypes between healthy human individuals. The wider study: CD4 naive cells filled three plates per donor, CD4 memory three, CD8 naive two and CD8 memory one.

General study points: The low donor count limited represented genetic and exposure-history diversity. Sharing across a few donors was seen in roughly 5% of naive CD4 clonotypes. Naive subsets typically showed greater estimated richness than memory subsets.

Notes on this clone: Its specificity is unknown.

Measured with immunoSEQ multiplex PCR; TCRdb has only the in-frame clones, and not every one. The sample lists 2 million to 2.5 million clones; around 95% were seen once. V was trimmed by 3 bases and J by 5 bases, leaving 13 bases between them. This CDR3 is built from 14 residues. CDR1 is SNHLY and CDR2 is FYNNEI in the germline V gene. The receptor comes from a man aged 18 to 30 in good health. The sample comprised naive CD4+ T cells sorted from blood. Noted subset: CD45RA+ positively selected. The chain employs TRBV2 and TRBJ1-1; TRBD1 is a possible D gene (5 bases). The chain's CDR3 is CASSDFGGKTEAFF. CDR3 in DNA: TGTGCCAGCAGTGATTTTGGGGGGAAAACTGAAGCTTTCTTT.